Shown below are 11 T cell receptor beta chains from a single sample sequenced in a study of early T cells in non-severe SARS-CoV-2 infection. Using its own MiXCR run on the 5' RACE reads, TCRdb lists one record per CDR3 protein. The sample carries 65,000 to 95,000 distinct CDR3 sequences, around 15% recorded once. Sequences were obtained from whole blood. The source of these receptors is an adult who was a healthcare worker with PCR-confirmed SARS-CoV-2 infection or an uninfected control (not recorded which).

The V call is TRBV7-3, the J call TRBJ2-1, with unresolved D. V lost 7 bases and J 5 bases, leaving 15 bases between the germline ends. CDR1 and CDR2 (germline): SGHTA, FQGTGA. This CDR3 has 14 residues. The CDR3 loop is CASTSPGRHNEQFF. The CDR3 coding sequence is TGTGCCAGCACATCACCAGGTCGCCACAATGAGCAGTTCTTC.

This clonotype was counted between two and nine times. The CDR3 nucleotides are TGTGCCAGCAGCCCATTCAGTGCGGGGGGAGGTTATGGCTACACCTTC. It codes for CASSPFSAGGGYGYTF. This chain connects TRBV9 to TRBJ1-2; D possibly corresponds to TRBD1 (5 bases). CDR1 SGDLS and CDR2 YYNGEE come from the germline V gene. Trimming shortened V by 4 bases and J by 5 bases, and 21 bases separated the two germline ends. CDR3 length: 16 residues.

This clonotype was counted many times. The J gene is TRBJ1-5, the V gene TRBV28; D is unresolved. This CDR3 has 11 amino acids. The germline V gene encodes CDR1 MDHEN and CDR2 SYDVKM. The V and J ends lost 3 bases and 4 bases respectively, with 1 base between them. The CDR3: CASSFNQPQHF. The CDR3 DNA reads TGTGCCAGCAGTTTTAATCAGCCCCAGCATTTT.

This chain connects TRBV12-3 or TRBV12-4 to TRBJ1-3; D remains ambiguous. Trimming cost V 5 bases and J 0 bases, with 11 bases left between them. CDR3 length equals 15 residues. CDR3 DNA sequence: TGTGCCAGCAGTCAGGATCTACACTCTGGAAACACCATATATTTT. As protein: CASSQDLHSGNTIYF.

This clonotype was counted a few times. The J gene is TRBJ2-5, the V gene TRBV20-1; D uncertain. V lost 0 bases and J lost 2, with 10 bases in between. The germline gives CDR1 DFQATT, CDR2 SNEGSKA (reference sequence). This CDR3 contains 14 residues. In nucleotides, the CDR3 is TGCAGTGCTAGAGAGTATAGGGAACAAGAGACCCAGTACTTC. Protein product: CSAREYREQETQYF.

The V call is TRBV29-1, the J call TRBJ2-3; D remains ambiguous. Germline V CDR1 and CDR2: SQVTM, ANQGSEA. The V and J ends lost 6 bases and 5 bases respectively, with 9 bases between them. This CDR3 has 11 amino acids. The CDR3 spells CSVLLGDTQYF. In nucleotides, the CDR3 is TGCAGCGTGCTATTGGGAGATACGCAGTATTTT.

This clonotype has a count of ten or more. The chain is built from TRBV6-2 or TRBV6-3 and TRBJ1-1; perhaps TRBD1 as D (5 bases). The V gene's germline CDR1 is MNHEY and CDR2 SVGEGT. The V end lost 10 bases, the J end lost 3 bases, and 21 bases lay between the germline ends. The CDR3 loop spans 15 amino acids. The CDR3 protein is CATKSGTHAYTEAFF. In DNA, the CDR3 is TGTGCCACAAAATCCGGGACCCACGCTTACACTGAAGCTTTCTTT.

This clonotype was recorded many times. The chain employs TRBV5-1 and TRBJ1-1, with a possible D match to TRBD1 (5 bases). V gave up 4 bases and J gave up 0 bases, with 10 bases separating them. This CDR3 contains 14 residues. Germline CDR1 is SGHRS and CDR2 is YFSETQ. The CDR3 sequence is CASSLDMMNTEAFF. The CDR3 DNA follows: TGCGCCAGCAGCCTGGACATGATGAACACTGAAGCTTTCTTT.

In this sample, this clonotype turned up a few times. CDR3 protein: CSVRQGDTEAFF. The CDR3 DNA reads TGCAGCGTCCGACAGGGCGACACTGAAGCTTTCTTT. The V and J genes are TRBV29-1 and TRBJ1-1; 7 bases agree with TRBD1. In germline, CDR1 is SQVTM, CDR2 ANQGSEA. This CDR3 comprises 12 residues. V shed 6 bases and J 3 bases; nucleotides not matched to a gene: 4.

This clonotype was counted only a few times. The rearrangement uses TRBV2 and TRBJ2-1; perhaps TRBD2 as D (6 bases). This CDR3 is 14 amino acids long. Per the germline V gene, CDR1 is SNHLY and CDR2 is FYNNEI. V shed 6 bases and J shed 0 bases, with 9 bases lying between them. CDR3 residues: CASREGSSYNEQFF. The CDR3 DNA sequence: TGTGCCAGCAGGGAGGGAAGCTCCTACAATGAGCAGTTCTTC.

The sample holds many counts of this clonotype. The CDR3 region is CASSVSHTNTEAFF. The CDR3 nucleotides read TGTGCCAGCAGCGTAAGTCACACGAACACTGAAGCTTTCTTT. The rearrangement links TRBV9 to TRBJ1-1; D is unclear. The CDR3 totals 14 residues. The germline CDR1 and CDR2 sequences are SGDLS and YYNGEE. V was trimmed by 1 base and J by 1 base, leaving 8 bases between them.